Sequencing of this TCR beta chain was carried out in a study of metastatic and nonmetastatic thyroid tumors. In the study overall: Repertoire comparison spanned blood and tumor or nodule tissue of malignant and benign thyroid patients.

Thyroid surgery had not been preceded by any treatment in any patient. The table lists this clone with many counts. Its antigen is not identified. V gave up 5 bases and J gave up 2 bases; unmatched junction bases: 4. In germline, CDR1 is GTSNPN, CDR2 SVGIG (reference sequence). The CDR3 is 14 amino acids. Findings and limits, study-wide: Reportedly, malignant thyroid tumors had significantly higher TCR beta diversity than benign nodules, in blood and tumor.

With MiXCR, TCRdb called clones anew from the PCR reads. The sample lists around 65,000 clones, 13% to 15% occurring once. The TCR comes from a male donor with papillary thyroid cancer or a benign thyroid nodule (not recorded which). Some clones in this sample may be carry-over from other donors' samples. This chain links TRBV30 with TRBJ1-5; 9 positions agree with TRBD1. The sequencing sample was made of blood. This chain's CDR3 is CAWGTGNGNQPQHF. The CDR3 DNA reads TGTGCCTGGGGGACAGGGAATGGCAATCAGCCCCAGCATTTT.